Here is one T cell receptor (beta chain) with its context. Its antigen is not known. This entry is derived from a study of siplizumab effects on memory and regulatory T cells. Study results and limitations: No assignable naive or memory phenotype existed for roughly 80-97% of proliferating CD4+ or CD8+ clones. Controls showed an average of approximately 27% Treg-derived mappable alloreactive CD4+ clones, while siplizumab showed about 69%.

Clones were sequenced by immunoSEQ multiplex PCR, and TCRdb holds only the in-frame ones, with some missing. This sample carries some 100,000 clones, 75% to 95% of them seen once, and the ten largest clones take 2.6%. Per the germline V gene, CDR1 is SEHNR and CDR2 is FQNEAQ (reference sequence). The CDR3 runs to 16 residues. Trimming took 5 bases from V and 7 from J; bases not matched to a gene: 11. This receptor was obtained from a human donor in good health. Some clones in this sample may be carry-over from other donors' samples. The sample taken for sequencing was CD4+ T cells sorted from blood. The chain carries TRBV7-9 and TRBJ1-4; 9 nucleotides line up with TRBD1. The CDR3 DNA sequence: TGTGCCAGCAGCCCTAGGGCACAGGGGGCGGGTGAAAAACTGTTTTTT. It codes for CASSPRAQGAGEKLFF. The full variable domain, with the rest looked up from reference TRBV7-9 and TRBJ1-4, is DTGVSQNPRHKITKRGQNVTFRCDPISEHNRLYWYRQTLGQGPEFLTYFQNEAQLEKSRLLSDRFSAERPKGSFSTLEIQRTEQGDSAMYLCASSPRAQGAGEKLFFGSGTQLSVL.